This T cell receptor beta chain was found in a study of cytomegalovirus exposure and HLA in healthy donors. Nominally healthy donors were sampled, though unrecorded immune exposures were likely. Vbeta (60) and Jbeta (13) primers were used in the PCR. The protocol was immunoSEQ multiplex PCR, while the TCRdb copy is restricted to in-frame clones and leaves out a portion. This sample has roughly 250,000 clones; 80% to 90% occur once, and the top ten carry more than 1.5%. Whole-study results and caveats: According to a later analysis, donors in an Asian-associated ancestry cluster reportedly had fewer N-insertions than the roughly 720-donor mean.

CDR1 is SQVTM, CDR2 ANQGSEA, per germline. The CDR3 has 14 amino acids. V dropped 3 bases and J dropped 7; count of bases not matched to a gene: 8. This clone has more than one count but fewer than ten. Its antigen is undetermined. This receptor was taken from a woman aged 35 to 49 in good health and CMV-seropositive. Sequencing used PBMCs. The J gene is TRBJ2-1, the V gene TRBV29-1; the match to TRBD2 covers 8 bases. CDR3 in amino acids: CSVDPGGPGNEQFF. The DNA of the CDR3 is TGCAGCGTTGATCCGGGAGGGCCTGGGAATGAGCAGTTCTTC.